This paragraph covers one TCR beta chain sequence. TCR beta chains were sequenced at survey level with immunoSEQ. Profiled with immunoSEQ multiplex PCR; TCRdb holds only in-frame clones, not every one. The sample lists roughly 68,000 clones; 85% to 95% were seen once. Looked up from germline, CDR1 is MDHEN and CDR2 is SYDVKM. This CDR3 is 14 amino acids long. The ends lost 6 bases at V and 2 bases at J; junction bases unmatched: 6. The chain has TRBV28 and TRBJ1-2, with 7 bases aligning to TRBD1. Specimen: PBMCs. This clonotype was obtained from a man aged 35-49 years with rheumatoid arthritis. For the CDR3, the DNA is TGTGCCAGCAGCGCGGGACAGTCGAACTATGGCTACACCTTC. The encoded protein is CASSAGQSNYGYTF.